The present entry profiles one TCR beta chain with its context. This sample was included in a study of T-cell memory formation after mild COVID-19. CDR1 and CDR2 (germline): SGHTA, FQGTGA. CDR3 length: 13 residues. V lost 2 bases, J lost 4 bases, and 7 bases lay in between. TCRdb re-called the 5' RACE reads with MiXCR, one entry per CDR3 protein. The sample has some 50,000 distinct CDR3 sequences, 27% seen once. The source of this sequence is a man aged 18 to 29 who had mild COVID-19 (a few samples of this study predate the infection). Cell type and time point are not known. The sample was PBMCs or a T cell subset sorted from them (not recorded which). The chain combines TRBV7-3 with TRBJ2-3; D may be TRBD1 (5 bases). CDR3: CASSLPGSDTQYF. Here the CDR3 DNA reads TGTGCCAGCAGCTTACCAGGGTCAGATACGCAGTATTTT.